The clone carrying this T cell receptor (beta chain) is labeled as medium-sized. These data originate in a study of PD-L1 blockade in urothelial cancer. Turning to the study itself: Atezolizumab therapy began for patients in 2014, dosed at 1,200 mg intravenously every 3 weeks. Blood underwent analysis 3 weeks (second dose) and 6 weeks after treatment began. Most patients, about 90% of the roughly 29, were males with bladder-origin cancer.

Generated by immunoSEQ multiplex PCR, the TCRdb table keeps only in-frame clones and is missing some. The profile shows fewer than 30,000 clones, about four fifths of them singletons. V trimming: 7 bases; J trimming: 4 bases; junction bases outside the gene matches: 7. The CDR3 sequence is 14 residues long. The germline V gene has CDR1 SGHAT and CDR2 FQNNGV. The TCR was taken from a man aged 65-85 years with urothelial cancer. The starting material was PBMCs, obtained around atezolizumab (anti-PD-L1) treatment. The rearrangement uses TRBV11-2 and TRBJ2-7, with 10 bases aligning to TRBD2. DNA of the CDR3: TGTGCCAGCAAACTAGCGGGATTACCTTACGAGCAGTACTTC. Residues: CASKLAGLPYEQYF.